This T cell receptor (beta chain) was recovered during a study of blood T cell repertoires in COVID-19. Whole-study context: Samples representing acute and convalescent COVID-19 were sourced from the United States, Italy and Spain. Sources were T cells, B-cell-depleted T cells, or PBMCs; the material itself was cDNA or gDNA.

Per the original data handling: From reference gene primer amplification, estimates of nucleated cell counts were derived. Sequencing used immunoSEQ multiplex PCR; TCRdb keeps in-frame clones, though not all of them. The V and J calls and clone size come from that table; D and trimming were worked out from the DNA. This sample has around 240,000 clones; roughly 84% occur once, and the top ten carry around 6.8%. Ten or more counts support this clone. Other DNA sequences within the sample encode an identical CDR3. J gave up 7 bases and V 3 bases, and 3 bases lay outside the gene matches. Germline-derived CDR1 and CDR2 are KGHSH and LQKENI. The CDR3 length is 12 residues.

Sequenced input: peripheral blood. The sequence came from a woman aged 45 to 65 with acute or convalescent COVID-19. The chain recombines TRBV18 with TRBJ2-7, with TRBD1 matching over 7 bases. The CDR3 region is CASSPGTVEQYF. In DNA form, the CDR3 reads TGTGCCAGCTCACCCGGGACAGTTGAGCAGTACTTC.